This is a list of T cell receptor beta chains from one sample in a study of STAT3 mutations in large granular lymphocyte leukemia. This table comes from immunoSEQ multiplex PCR, and its TCRdb copy is limited to in-frame clones, with some not included. The sample lists 30,000 to 40,000 clones; 70% to 90% were seen once. The specimen was peripheral blood mononuclear cells. These receptors all come from a man in his 60s with T-cell large granular lymphocyte leukemia. Some clones in this sample may be carry-over from other donors' samples. Each CDR3 is given without its conserved first and last residue. A D gene is named only where the DNA matches it firmly.

j_call	d_call	v_call	cdr3_aa
TRBJ2-4	NA	TRBV4-2	ASSLGPENIQY
TRBJ2-7	TRBD2	TRBV4-1	ASSHRLAGASGQQYEQY
TRBJ2-1	NA	TRBV5-1	ASSLVDNEQF
TRBJ1-2	NA	TRBV6-6	ASSYARVGYT
TRBJ2-5	NA	TRBV5-1	ASSTLPGPQTQY
TRBJ2-7	NA	TRBV2	ASSESPRVPNEQY
TRBJ1-2	NA	TRBV5-1	ASSPPFAGAGYGYT
TRBJ2-7	NA	TRBV6-5	ASTETGGAYEQY
TRBJ2-7	TRBD1	TRBV27	ASSVQGAPSYEQY
TRBJ2-7	NA	TRBV7-9	ASSLDYEQY
TRBJ2-1	NA	TRBV27	ASSPGGSYNEQF
TRBJ2-5	TRBD2	TRBV7-2	ASSQPAGVETQY
TRBJ2-2	TRBD2	TRBV7-6	ASSSKRGSMNTGELF
TRBJ2-7	TRBD1	TRBV19	ASSDSRGQGQY
TRBJ2-3	TRBD1	TRBV9	ASSGSPGQTDTQY
TRBJ2-5	TRBD2	TRBV5-1	ASSRGTSGRETQY
TRBJ1-1	NA	TRBV6-1	ASSQGLNTEAF
TRBJ2-7	NA	TRBV6-6	ASSYVRDEQY
TRBJ2-5	TRBD1	TRBV10-3	AISQSTGAAETQY
TRBJ2-7	NA	TRBV7-2	ASSLIDGYEQY
TRBJ2-7	NA	TRBV5-1	ASSLSLEVGEQY
TRBJ1-2	NA	TRBV30	AWAPGIGYT
TRBJ1-4	TRBD1	TRBV14	ASSQLDRMAEKLF
TRBJ2-7	NA	TRBV14	ASSQVPRGEQY
TRBJ1-1	TRBD1	TRBV7-9	ASSMVGQGARTEAF
TRBJ1-6	NA	TRBV7-9	ASSSGLSPLH
TRBJ2-7	NA	TRBV5-1	ASSWTPVGEQY
TRBJ1-5	NA	TRBV6-6	ASSIAGGGSNQPQH
TRBJ2-2	TRBD1	TRBV6-6	ASIYGQGASGELF
TRBJ2-7	TRBD1	TRBV7-9	ASSYPWSTGAYEQY
TRBJ1-4	NA	TRBV4-2	ASSQAQTEGYEKLF
TRBJ1-2	NA	TRBV25-1	ASSDGRYGYT
TRBJ2-7	TRBD1	TRBV5-1	ASRVDRDREQY
TRBJ1-2	NA	TRBV28	ASSLSQGRVGGYT
TRBJ2-7	NA	TRBV29-1	SVERGGEQY
TRBJ1-4	NA	TRBV5-6	ASSTITGLTTNEKLF
TRBJ2-7	NA	TRBV29-1	SVASQNEQY
TRBJ1-4	NA	TRBV30	AWSPTGGLRGEKLF
TRBJ2-7	NA	TRBV7-9	ASSDGTYEQY
TRBJ1-6	NA	TRBV11-3	ASSTDRDSPLH
TRBJ2-1	NA	TRBV9	ASSELVGSEQF
TRBJ1-2	NA	TRBV5-1	ASRSGPRGPLGYT